The clone carrying this T cell receptor (beta chain) was seen a few times. The sample is drawn from a study of cytotoxic CD8 clonotypes in ibrutinib-treated CLL. The CDR3 is made up of 13 amino acids. V lost 5 bases and J lost 11, with 16 bases in between. Germline-derived CDR1 and CDR2 are MNHNY and SVGAGI (reference sequence). Sequencing used immunoSEQ multiplex PCR; TCRdb keeps in-frame clones, though not all of them. This table has 250,000 to 350,000 clones, 65% to 85% appearing once. The receptor was isolated from a human donor with chronic lymphocytic leukemia. The chain combines TRBV6-6 with TRBJ1-5, with D maybe TRBD1 (6 bases). The material was PBMCs, obtained at disease progression, from a patient treated with ibrutinib. CDR3 in DNA: TGTGCCAGCAGTAATCCGGGACAACGGTCCCAGCATTTT. Amino acid sequence: CASSNPGQRSQHF.